Listed below are T cell receptor beta chains from one sample, sequenced in a study of cytomegalovirus exposure and HLA in healthy donors. This table comes from immunoSEQ multiplex PCR, and its TCRdb copy is limited to in-frame clones, with some not included. The table records under 200,000 clones, approximately 79% of them present only once. The sample consisted of PBMCs. The source of these receptors is a woman aged 40 to 50 in good health and CMV-seronegative. Each CDR3 is given without its conserved first and last residue. Each record gives: V gene, J gene, CDR3 protein.

>TRBV6-5|TRBJ2-1
ASSLLDTYNEQF
>TRBV5-5|TRBJ1-1
ASSLGGFPNTEAF
>TRBV28|TRBJ2-5
ASEGGMTGETQY
>TRBV9|TRBJ1-5
ASSEGGYQPQH
>TRBV11-2|TRBJ2-5
ASSLDWNRGETQY
>TRBV5-6|TRBJ1-2
ASSLGVTGQGDYGYT
>TRBV7-9|TRBJ2-6
ASSPSRTGTGANVLT
>TRBV11-3|TRBJ2-7
ASSPRHLTYEQY
>TRBV5-1|TRBJ2-5
ASSLYRTRGAQY
>TRBV4-3|TRBJ2-3
ASSQGIRATSTDTQY
>TRBV19|TRBJ2-6
ASSNLRDRGTGANVLT
>TRBV4-2|TRBJ2-3
ASSQDLLAGGTQY
>TRBV7-9|TRBJ1-2
ASSLPGEDYGYT
>TRBV4-3|TRBJ2-3
ASSHTSGSTDTQY
>TRBV25-1|TRBJ2-1
ASSVGRGFYNEQF
>TRBV19|TRBJ1-1
ASSTAGDRGKAF
>TRBV6-1|TRBJ1-1
ASSEGQGLLDTEAF
>TRBV25-1|TRBJ2-2
ASRGAGGFTGELF
>TRBV28|TRBJ2-2
ASSPQGAQNTGELF
>TRBV19|TRBJ2-5
ASSLRRPQETQY
>TRBV29-1|TRBJ1-2
SVEEASYGYT
>TRBV7-8|TRBJ2-1
ASSLKTSGRENEQF
>TRBV6-6|TRBJ2-1
ASSYSSRQF
>TRBV7-2|TRBJ1-1
ASSLIGTGEAF
>TRBV28|TRBJ1-1
ASTNLRGNTEAF
>TRBV4-1|TRBJ2-1
ASSQLAASYNEQF
>TRBV5-6|TRBJ1-2
ASSLTGVYGYT
>TRBV4-2|TRBJ1-2
ASSRRVPPRYGYT
>TRBV6-1|TRBJ2-2
ASAGLWDTGELF
>TRBV30|TRBJ1-2
AGRSGGAGYGYT
>TRBV9|TRBJ1-5
ASSVEGWDNQPQH
>TRBV6-1|TRBJ1-2
ASSGGQGPGYT
>TRBV28|TRBJ1-5
ASSPRQGAGNQPQH
>TRBV5-4|TRBJ2-5
ASSRFSGLAETQY
>TRBV6-6|TRBJ1-5
ASTQARGRGGQPQH
>TRBV18|TRBJ2-5
ASSPGNRQETQY
>TRBV6-1|TRBJ1-5
ASNRGLSNQPQH
>TRBV5-8|TRBJ2-2
ASSLTSGEALF
>TRBV28|TRBJ2-7
ASSYPSASGSLEQY